The T cell receptor beta chain described here comes from a study of cytomegalovirus exposure and HLA in healthy donors. Whole-study results and caveats: Among TCR beta chains, those listed as cytomegalovirus-associated numbered roughly 150.

This clone was picked up a small number of times. The antigen is undetermined. This CDR3 region has 16 residues. V lost 7 bases, J lost 0 bases, and 18 bases lay in between. Germline V gives CDR1 WSHSY, CDR2 SAAADI. The PCR was carried out with 60 Vbeta primers and 13 Jbeta primers. Assay: immunoSEQ multiplex PCR; the TCRdb copy retains only in-frame clones and omits some. Of roughly 100,000 clones in the sample, 55% to 80% were seen once. This chain links TRBV10-2 with TRBJ1-2, with D perhaps matching TRBD1 (6 bases). The TCR sequence derives from a human donor in good health. Sequenced material: PBMCs. The CDR3 DNA follows: TGCGCCAGCACCGAGACGACGACAGGATCTAACTATGGCTACACCTTC. It codes for CASTETTTGSNYGYTF.